The 9 T cell receptor beta chains listed next were all sequenced from one sample in a study of OX40 agonist ivuxolimab in advanced cancers. Produced via immunoSEQ multiplex PCR; TCRdb's table is partial and in-frame only. The sample yields roughly 97,000 clones, about 90% seen once. Sequenced material: CD4+ or CD8+ T cells sorted from blood, taken in a trial of the OX40 agonist ivuxolimab. Receptor source: an adult with an advanced solid tumor such as melanoma, head and neck, liver or kidney cancer.

V usage is TRBV9 and J usage is TRBJ2-1; TRBD2 agrees at 9 bases. The CDR3 is 14 amino acids. V lost 4 bases, J lost 10 bases, and 9 bases stayed unmatched. CDR1 and CDR2 from the germline V gene are SGDLS and YYNGEE. CDR3: CASSLAGGVREQFF. The CDR3 DNA sequence: TGTGCCAGCAGCCTCGCGGGAGGGGTTAGAGAGCAGTTCTTC.

The chain uses TRBV6-4 and TRBJ2-3, with a weak D call TRBD2 (5 bases). This CDR3 has 15 amino acids. Deletions cut 4 bases from V and 0 bases from J, with 11 bases between. CDR1 is MRHNA, CDR2 SNTAGT, per germline. CDR3 DNA: TGTGCCAGCAGTGGAATCGGGGAAAGCACAGATACGCAGTATTTT. Protein: CASSGIGESTDTQYF.

The chain employs TRBV30 and TRBJ2-3; tentative D call: TRBD2 (6 bases). The germline V and J ends were trimmed by 3 bases and 14 bases, with 21 bases remaining between them. Germline V CDR1 and CDR2: GTSNPN, SVGIG (reference sequence). This CDR3 comprises 13 residues. DNA of the CDR3: TGTGCCTGGAGCGACCAAACGGACTACCGGGGGTATTTT. Amino acid sequence: CAWSDQTDYRGYF.

This clone occurred a few times. This rearrangement joins TRBV27 to TRBJ1-5; D not certain. The germline gives CDR1 MNHEY, CDR2 SMNVEV (reference sequence). CDR3 length: 11 amino acids. V lost 6 bases and J 3 bases, leaving 3 bases between the germline ends. For the CDR3, the DNA is TGTGCCAGCAGCCTCAATCAGCCCCAGCATTTT. It codes for CASSLNQPQHF.

This clone occurred once. V is TRBV7-2 and J is TRBJ1-4, with D perhaps matching TRBD1 (5 bases). The CDR3 has 13 residues. V was shortened by 8 bases and J by 7 bases, with 14 bases between the two germline ends. Germline loops: CDR1 SGHTA, CDR2 FQGNSA. This CDR3 reads CASGGRAGEKLFF. Written as DNA, the CDR3 is TGTGCCAGCGGTGGCAGGGCGGGTGAAAAACTGTTTTTT.

The V call is TRBV7-2, the J call TRBJ2-7; possibly TRBD2 for D (6 bases). V was shortened by 6 bases and J by 0 bases, with 12 bases between the two germline ends. Germline CDR1 reads SGHTA; CDR2 reads FQGNSA. This CDR3 is built from 14 residues. DNA for the CDR3: TGTGCCAGCAGGGCGGACGGGAGCTCCTACGAGCAGTACTTC. This translates into CASRADGSSYEQYF.

This clone showed up just once. The J gene is TRBJ1-6, the V gene TRBV9; TRBD1 matches 9 bases. The ends lost 0 bases at V and 10 bases at J; junction bases unmatched: 5. This CDR3 has 15 amino acids. CDR1 is SGDLS, CDR2 YYNGEE, per germline. CDR3 amino acids: CASSVVDRGGSPLHF. CDR3 in DNA: TGTGCCAGCAGCGTAGTGGACAGGGGAGGATCACCCCTCCACTTT.

This clone was counted a few times. The chain recombines TRBV7-2 with TRBJ1-5; 7 positions match TRBD1. CDR1 is SGHTA and CDR2 is FQGNSA in the germline V gene. There are 13 residues in the CDR3. Trimming cost V 7 bases and J 4 bases; bases outside gene matches: 4. The CDR3 region has the DNA TGTGCCAGCAACTCAGGGGGGAATCAGCCCCAGCATTTT. Its translation is CASNSGGNQPQHF. The complete variable domain, with remaining parts taken from reference TRBV7-2 and TRBJ1-5, reads GAGVSQSPSNKVTEKGKDVELRCDPISGHTALYWYRQSLGQGLEFLIYFQGNSAPDKSGLPSDRFSAERTGGSVSTLTIQRTQQEDSAVYLCASNSGGNQPQHFGDGTRLSIL.

V usage is TRBV11-3 and J usage is TRBJ1-1; D might be TRBD1 (5 bases). The CDR3 extends over 14 amino acids. CDR1 is SGHNT and CDR2 is YENEEA in the germline V gene. V lost 1 base, J lost 1 base, and 7 bases lay in between. The CDR3 nucleotides are TGTGCCAGCAGCTTAGGCAGGGCGAACACTGAAGCTTTCTTT. Translated, it gives CASSLGRANTEAFF.